This T cell receptor (beta chain) was found in a study of blood T cell repertoires in COVID-19. About the research overall: Samples representing acute and convalescent COVID-19 were sourced from the United States, Italy and Spain. T cells, B-cell-depleted T cells, or PBMCs supplied cDNA or gDNA.

The CDR3 is 15 amino acids. V lost 3 bases and J lost 3, with 13 bases in between. The germline V gene encodes CDR1 SGDLS and CDR2 YYNGEE. Source study methods: Estimates of nucleated cell counts were drawn from the amplification of reference gene primers. Some clones are missing from TCRdb's copy, which holds only in-frame ones; the method was immunoSEQ multiplex PCR. The V and J calls and clone size are taken from that table; D and trimming were inferred from the DNA. The sample comprises fewer than 90,000 clones, more than 70% of which are singletons, and under 15% rests with the top ten. The sample holds one count of this clone.

The chain uses TRBV9 and TRBJ1-3; D ambiguous. The receptor was derived from an elderly woman with acute or convalescent COVID-19. Sequenced input: peripheral blood. The DNA of the CDR3 is TGTGCCAGCAGCGGAAAACAGAGCTTTGGAAACACCATATATTTT. Translated: CASSGKQSFGNTIYF.